Below, 27 T cell receptor beta chains from the same sample are listed, as sequenced in a study of blood T cell repertoires in COVID-19. Produced via immunoSEQ multiplex PCR; TCRdb's table is partial and in-frame only. The table records some 66,000 clones, roughly 90% of them present only once. Sequenced sample: peripheral blood. The receptors shown here come from a woman aged 55-70 years with acute or convalescent COVID-19.

This clone was picked up one time. The chain joins TRBV15 to TRBJ2-2, with 16 bases aligning to TRBD2. Germline V gene sequence: CDR1 LNHNV, CDR2 YYDKDF (reference sequence). The ends lost 6 bases at V and 6 bases at J; junction bases unmatched: 13. The CDR3 contains 19 residues. CDR3 DNA sequence: TGTGCCACCAGAACCTACTCTACCGGGACTAGCGGGGGGGCCGGGGAGCTGTTTTTT. Encoded protein: CATRTYSTGTSGGAGELFF.

V is TRBV6-2 or TRBV6-3 and J is TRBJ2-5, with 12 bases lining up with TRBD1. The CDR3 length is 15 residues. J lost 5 bases, V lost 4 bases, and 5 bases had no gene match. Germline V CDR1 and CDR2: MNHEY, SVGEGT. CDR3 in amino acids: CASSFGTGGFETQYF. Here the CDR3 DNA reads TGTGCCAGCAGTTTCGGGACAGGGGGCTTTGAGACCCAGTACTTC.

The chain is built from TRBV18 and TRBJ2-3; D is possibly TRBD2 (5 bases). V was pared by 3 bases and J by 6 bases, with 10 bases between. Per germline, CDR1 KGHSH and CDR2 LQKENI. This CDR3 is built from 13 residues. The CDR3 loop reads CASSPDFGDTQYF. Here the CDR3 DNA reads TGTGCCAGCTCACCGGACTTTGGGGATACGCAGTATTTT.

The V gene is TRBV24-1, the J gene TRBJ2-1, with TRBD2 matching over 15 bases. The junction had 9 bases not matched to a gene; V was cut back by 7 bases and J by 6 bases. CDR3 length: 17 amino acids. Germline lookup yields CDR1 KGHDR and CDR2 SFDVKD. The CDR3 loop is CATSGTGLAGGGNEQFF. The CDR3 nucleotides are TGTGCCACCAGCGGGACGGGACTAGCGGGAGGCGGCAATGAGCAGTTCTTC.

The V call is TRBV3-1 (or the pseudogene TRBV3-2), the J call TRBJ2-3, with TRBD2 as a possible D gene (6 bases). The CDR3 covers 14 residues. Germline V gene sequence: CDR1 LGHDT, CDR2 YNNKEL (reference sequence). V lost 1 base and J lost 3, with 8 bases in between. The CDR3 DNA reads as TGTGCCAGCAGCCAAGGCGGGGTTACAGATACGCAGTATTTT. Translation gives CASSQGGVTDTQYF.

J is TRBJ1-2 and V is TRBV28; 11 positions agree with TRBD1. With V trimmed by 2 bases and J by 6 bases, 8 bases remained unmatched. Germline-derived CDR1 and CDR2 are MDHEN and SYDVKM. CDR3 size: 16 residues. CDR3 residues: CASSLGGQGAENGYTF. In nucleotides, the CDR3 is TGTGCCAGCAGTTTAGGTGGACAGGGGGCGGAAAATGGCTACACCTTC.

The gene calls are TRBV18 and TRBJ1-2, with D possibly TRBD1 on 6 matching bases. The CDR3 runs 13 residues. V dropped 6 bases and J dropped 7 bases, with 15 bases sitting between them. Germline V lookup: CDR1 KGHSH, CDR2 LQKENI. CDR3 DNA sequence: TGTGCCAGCTCTCCCAAACAGGGATCTGGCTACACCTTC. This encodes CASSPKQGSGYTF.

This sequence joins TRBV2 and TRBJ2-3; weak D call: TRBD2 (7 bases). Between the trimmed V and J ends, which lost 7 bases and 0 bases, there was a span of 17 bases. Germline CDR1 and CDR2: SNHLY and FYNNEI. This CDR3 region has 16 residues. For the CDR3, the DNA is TGTGCCAGCAACTTGAGGGGGGGCCCTAGCACAGATACGCAGTATTTT. It encodes CASNLRGGPSTDTQYF.

This chain links TRBV19 with TRBJ2-5; 9 bases align to TRBD2. J gave up 1 base and V 3 bases, and 0 bases lay outside the gene matches. Germline V CDR1 and CDR2: LNHDA, SQIVND (reference sequence). This CDR3 comprises 14 residues. The DNA of the CDR3 is TGTGCCAGTAGTATGCGGGGGGGCCAAGAGACCCAGTACTTC. The encoded protein is CASSMRGGQETQYF.

V and J are TRBV5-1 and TRBJ1-5; the match to TRBD1 covers 8 bases. The V gene's germline CDR1 is SGHRS and CDR2 YFSETQ. The CDR3 has 16 amino acids. The J segment lost 0 bases and the V segment lost 0 bases, leaving 2 bases of the junction unmatched. CDR3 in amino acids: CASSLGDRNSNQPQHF. The CDR3 DNA reads TGCGCCAGCAGCTTGGGGGACAGGAATAGCAATCAGCCCCAGCATTTT.

The rearrangement uses TRBV4-3 and TRBJ1-2; a weak D match, TRBD1 (6 bases). With 0 bases removed from V and 8 bases from J, the gap between germline ends came to 16 bases. Per germline, CDR1 LGHNA and CDR2 YSLEER. This CDR3 comprises 15 residues. Here the CDR3 reads CASSQDWGGQRGYTF. The CDR3 nucleotides are TGCGCCAGCAGCCAAGATTGGGGGGGACAAAGAGGCTACACCTTC.

The chain carries TRBV3-1 (or the pseudogene TRBV3-2) and TRBJ1-2, with unresolved D. CDR3 length equals 13 residues. CDR1 and CDR2 (germline): LGHDT, YNNKEL (reference sequence). Trimming took 1 base from V and 4 from J, leaving 7 bases between them. The CDR3: CASSQVQSYGYTF. Here the CDR3 DNA reads TGTGCCAGCAGCCAAGTACAGAGCTATGGCTACACCTTC.

The rearrangement links TRBV27 to TRBJ1-2; D is ambiguous. Germline CDR1 is MNHEY and CDR2 is SMNVEV (reference sequence). The length of the CDR3 is 13 residues. V was cut by 3 bases and J by 13 bases, with 18 bases left in between. The CDR3 here is CASSLSAAIEVTF. CDR3 DNA sequence: TGTGCCAGCAGTTTGTCGGCAGCCATCGAGGTCACCTTC.

CDR3 sequence reads: CASSQRRTAYGYTF. In DNA, the CDR3 is TGTGCCAGCAGTCAGCGACGGACAGCCTATGGCTACACCTTC. V and J are TRBV2 and TRBJ1-2; D is perhaps TRBD1 (6 bases). This CDR3 has 14 residues. The V and J ends lost 5 bases and 4 bases respectively, with 14 bases between them. CDR1 is SNHLY, CDR2 FYNNEI, per germline.

This clone has more than one count but fewer than ten. This chain links TRBV2 with TRBJ1-2; D not resolved. The V gene lost 7 bases and the J gene lost 0 bases, with 12 bases spanning the gap. Germline assignment: CDR1 SNHLY and CDR2 FYNNEI. The CDR3 covers 14 residues. The DNA for the CDR3 is TGTGCCAGCACGGGGATAGATGCTAACTATGGCTACACCTTC. Translation: CASTGIDANYGYTF.

J is TRBJ1-2 and V is TRBV3-1 (or the pseudogene TRBV3-2), with 7 bases that match TRBD1. The CDR3 loop spans 15 amino acids. Trimming at V came to 4 bases and at J to 3 bases, leaving 8 bases not matched to a gene. Per the germline V gene, CDR1 is LGHDT and CDR2 is YNNKEL (reference sequence). The CDR3 coding sequence is TGTGCCAGCAGCCCTACCCCCACAGGGGACTATGGCTACACCTTC. It specifies CASSPTPTGDYGYTF.

The V gene is TRBV6-4, the J gene TRBJ2-7; D is possibly TRBD1 (5 bases). Deletions cut 10 bases from V and 3 bases from J, with 22 bases between. CDR1 MRHNA and CDR2 SNTAGT come from the germline V gene. This CDR3 is built from 15 residues. In DNA form, the CDR3 reads TGTGCCAATCTACACGACAGACCAACCTTCTACGAGCAGTACGTC. Amino acid sequence: CANLHDRPTFYEQYV.

This clone was recorded only once. The chain is built from TRBV5-1 and TRBJ2-1; 8 bases agree with TRBD2. The germline CDR1 and CDR2 sequences are SGHRS and YFSETQ. CDR3 length: 14 amino acids. Trimming cost V 2 bases and J 7 bases; bases outside gene matches: 5. The CDR3 DNA is TGCGCCAGCAGCTTTCAAGCGGGAGCTAATGAGCAGTTCTTC. Protein product: CASSFQAGANEQFF.

The J gene is TRBJ2-6, the V gene TRBV19; the D is unclear. Deletions cut 3 bases from V and 0 bases from J, with 6 bases between. CDR1 and CDR2 (germline): LNHDA, SQIVND (reference sequence). The CDR3 contains 15 residues. The DNA for the CDR3 is TGTGCCAGTAGTATGGTCAGCTCTGGGGCCAACGTCCTGACTTTC. Translation: CASSMVSSGANVLTF.

The J gene is TRBJ2-1, the V gene TRBV7-9; TRBD2 agrees at 7 bases. Germline V lookup: CDR1 SEHNR, CDR2 FQNEAQ (reference sequence). CDR3 length: 14 residues. After removal of 5 bases from V and 3 bases from J, the junction contained 4 bases not matched to a gene. Here the CDR3 reads CASSLGGDYNEQFF. CDR3 sequence (DNA): TGTGCCAGCAGCCTGGGAGGGGACTACAATGAGCAGTTCTTC.

This clone has only one observation. The V and J genes are TRBV6-2 or TRBV6-3 and TRBJ1-2; TRBD1 matches at 7 bases. This CDR3 contains 16 residues. Germline CDR1 is MNHEY and CDR2 is SVGEGT. V lost 6 bases to trimming and J lost 4 bases; unmatched junction nucleotides: 14. The CDR3 nucleotides read TGTGCCAGCAGCTCCCTCCCTGGGCAGGGGGGCTATGGCTACACCTTC. Residues: CASSSLPGQGGYGYTF.

The V and J genes are TRBV5-6 and TRBJ2-2; the D is unclear. Trimming stripped 2 bases from V and 8 bases from J, with 4 bases between. The CDR3 is 11 residues long. Per germline, CDR1 SGHDT and CDR2 YYEEEE. The CDR3 region has the DNA TGTGCCAGCAGCTTCAGGGGGGAGCTGTTTTTT. Translated, it gives CASSFRGELFF.

The gene calls are TRBV4-3 and TRBJ1-1; tentative D call: TRBD1 (5 bases). The V and J ends lost 0 bases and 6 bases respectively, with 11 bases between them. Germline V CDR1 and CDR2: LGHNA, YSLEER. This CDR3 region has 14 residues. CDR3 in amino acids: CASSQDRGHPEAFF. In DNA, the CDR3 is TGCGCCAGCAGCCAAGATCGAGGACACCCTGAAGCTTTCTTT.

Here the CDR3 reads CASSPKGASGGAQADTQYF. CDR3 sequence (DNA): TGTGCCAGCAGCCCTAAAGGGGCTAGCGGGGGGGCCCAGGCAGATACGCAGTATTTT. The chain is built from TRBV3-1 (or the pseudogene TRBV3-2) and TRBJ2-3; TRBD2 agrees at 12 bases. This CDR3 contains 19 residues. V lost 4 bases and J lost 4; bases outside the gene matches: 15. The germline CDR1 and CDR2 sequences are LGHDT and YNNKEL (reference sequence).

Only a few counts were recorded for this clone. V usage is TRBV2 and J usage is TRBJ1-5; D perhaps matches TRBD1 (5 bases). Germline lookup yields CDR1 SNHLY and CDR2 FYNNEI. The CDR3 totals 15 residues. V lost 5 bases to trimming and J lost 3 bases, with 14 bases between them. CDR3 sequence (DNA): TGTGCCAGCAGTCTTTCCAGGGTATCCAATCAGCCCCAGCATTTT. It is translated as CASSLSRVSNQPQHF.

The J gene is TRBJ2-2, the V gene TRBV27; unclear D gene. V was shortened by 5 bases and J by 6 bases, with 7 bases between the two germline ends. The CDR3 consists of 12 residues. Germline CDR1 MNHEY, CDR2 SMNVEV (reference sequence). The DNA of the CDR3 is TGTGCCAGCAGTCTCCCCCCCGGGGAGCTGTTTTTT. As protein: CASSLPPGELFF.

The V gene is TRBV2, the J gene TRBJ2-7, with 9 bases that match TRBD1. V was clipped by 8 bases and J by 4 bases; unmatched bases: 0. Germline CDR1 reads SNHLY; CDR2 reads FYNNEI. CDR3 length equals 11 residues. CDR3 DNA sequence: TGTGCCAGCGGACAGGGGTACGAGCAGTACGTC. This codes for CASGQGYEQYV.